Sequencing of this T cell receptor (beta chain) was carried out in a study of T cells in pancreatic ductal adenocarcinoma. Per germline, CDR1 MNHEY and CDR2 SMNVEV (reference sequence). The ends were cut back, 8 bases at V and 9 bases at J, with 19 bases in the middle. This CDR3 is 13 amino acids long. Data came from immunoSEQ multiplex PCR; TCRdb stores just in-frame clones and leaves some out. The sample contains over 100,000 clones, about 95% of which appear only once. Selected pancreatic ductal adenocarcinoma patients had undergone surgery without neoadjuvant therapy. Study-level findings and limits: Tumor and blood clonality did not differ significantly, about 0.112 versus 0.072.

Notes on this clone: Its antigen remains unknown.

This clonotype was obtained from a human donor with pancreatic ductal adenocarcinoma. The sequencing sample was made of PBMCs. The chain couples TRBV27 to TRBJ1-1; D is possibly TRBD1 (6 bases). CDR3 sequence (DNA): TGTGCCAGCCACACTGGGGGGGCGGGAAAAGCTTTCTTT. As protein: CASHTGGAGKAFF.